The 23 T cell receptor beta chains below come from one sample, sequenced in a study of blood T cell repertoires in COVID-19. Using immunoSEQ multiplex PCR, the repertoire was profiled, and TCRdb retains in-frame clones only, with some absent. This sample yields hundreds of thousands of clones, of which 80% to 90% are seen a single time; over 1.2% belongs to the top ten. Sequencing used peripheral blood. These receptors all stem from an elderly man with acute or convalescent COVID-19.

V usage is TRBV7-2 and J usage is TRBJ2-7; 11 nucleotides line up with TRBD2. Trimming cost V 5 bases and J 11 bases; bases outside gene matches: 8. Germline lookup yields CDR1 SGHTA and CDR2 FQGNSA. This CDR3 comprises 13 residues. The CDR3 DNA sequence: TGTGCCAGCAGCCCCTCTAGCGGGAGGCAGGAGTACTTC. This codes for CASSPSSGRQEYF.

CDR3 coding DNA: TGTGCCAGCCACTCGCTAGTAGGGGCGGATAATGAAAAACTGTTTTTT. As protein: CASHSLVGADNEKLFF. V usage is TRBV19 and J usage is TRBJ1-4; a weak D match, TRBD1 (5 bases). Germline values: CDR1 LNHDA, CDR2 SQIVND (reference sequence). This CDR3 region has 16 residues. Trimming took off 9 bases at V and 4 bases at J, with 21 bases between the two ends.

The rearrangement joins TRBV15 to TRBJ1-2, with 7 bases identical to TRBD1. The germline V gene encodes CDR1 LNHNV and CDR2 YYDKDF (reference sequence). V shed 5 bases and J 6 bases; nucleotides not matched to a gene: 3. The CDR3 is 12 amino acids. The CDR3 loop reads CATSPDRDGYTF. The CDR3 coding sequence is TGTGCCACCAGCCCTGACAGGGATGGCTACACCTTC.

This clone was detected a few times. The rearrangement uses TRBV9 and TRBJ1-2, with a tentative D call TRBD1 (5 bases). The CDR3 runs to 15 residues. Germline CDR1 is SGDLS and CDR2 is YYNGEE. The V gene lost 4 bases and the J gene lost 7 bases, with 20 bases spanning the gap. Here the CDR3 DNA reads TGTGCCAGCAGCCCAGACAGTTCTACGTACTCTGGCTACACCTTC. It encodes CASSPDSSTYSGYTF.

This clone has more than one count but fewer than ten. This chain connects TRBV5-6 to TRBJ1-6; D gene unclear. Trimming shortened V by 2 bases and J by 7 bases, and 7 bases separated the two germline ends. CDR3 length: 13 amino acids. Germline values: CDR1 SGHDT, CDR2 YYEEEE. Here the CDR3 reads CASSLNRNSPLHF. CDR3 bases: TGTGCCAGCAGCTTAAACAGAAATTCACCCCTCCACTTT. The variable domain in full, with the rest retrieved from reference TRBV5-6 and TRBJ1-6, is DAGVTQSPTHLIKTRGQQVTLRCSPKSGHDTVSWYQQALGQGPQFIFQYYEEEERQRGNFPDRFSGHQFPNYSSELNVNALLLGDSALYLCASSLNRNSPLHFGNGTRLTVT.

The chain links TRBV6-2 or TRBV6-3 to TRBJ2-1, with TRBD2 identical over 9 bases. Germline assignment: CDR1 MNHEY and CDR2 SVGEGT. The CDR3 is 16 residues long. With V trimmed by 4 bases and J by 2 bases, 6 bases remained unmatched. The CDR3 coding sequence is TGTGCCAGCAGTTTCAGGCGGGAGGGCCCCTACAATGAGCAGTTCTTC. The encoded protein is CASSFRREGPYNEQFF.

This chain joins TRBV19 and TRBJ1-5; TRBD1 matches 7 bases. Trimming at V came to 3 bases and at J to 4 bases, leaving 9 bases not matched to a gene. CDR1 is LNHDA, CDR2 SQIVND, per germline (reference sequence). The CDR3 loop spans 16 amino acids. CDR3 amino acids: CASSMLGRQGNQPQHF. The CDR3 DNA reads as TGTGCCAGTAGTATGTTAGGGCGACAGGGAAATCAGCCCCAGCATTTT. The full variable domain, its missing parts supplied by reference TRBV19 and TRBJ1-5, is DGGITQSPKYLFRKEGQNVTLSCEQNLNHDAMYWYRQDPGQGLRLIYYSQIVNDFQKGDIAEGYSVSREKKESFPLTVTSAQKNPTAFYLCASSMLGRQGNQPQHFGDGTRLSIL.

This chain joins TRBV10-3 and TRBJ2-3; a possible D gene is TRBD2 (7 bases). Trimming took 4 bases from V and 6 from J, leaving 11 bases between them. The CDR3 spans 13 residues. The germline V gene has CDR1 ENHRY and CDR2 SYGVKD. The CDR3 loop is CAISVKGGDTQYF. Here the CDR3 DNA reads TGTGCCATCAGTGTAAAGGGGGGGGATACGCAGTATTTT.

This chain links TRBV28 with TRBJ2-3, with D perhaps matching TRBD2 (7 bases). Germline V gene data show CDR1 as MDHEN and CDR2 as SYDVKM. The CDR3 contains 14 residues. With 2 bases removed from V and 5 bases from J, the gap between germline ends came to 11 bases. CDR3 DNA sequence: TGTGCCAGCAGTTTAGGGGGGGCCGGAGATACGCAGTATTTT. It specifies CASSLGGAGDTQYF.

V gene TRBV19 combines with J gene TRBJ2-2; 7 bases agree with TRBD1. The J segment lost 2 bases and the V segment lost 7 bases, leaving 4 bases of the junction unmatched. The CDR3 spans 14 residues. Per the germline V gene, CDR1 is LNHDA and CDR2 is SQIVND (reference sequence). This CDR3 reads CASNTGVNTGELFF. The CDR3 DNA sequence: TGTGCCAGTAACACAGGGGTCAACACCGGGGAGCTGTTTTTT.

The table lists this clone with a few counts. The chain is built from TRBV5-8 and TRBJ2-3; tentative D call: TRBD2 (6 bases). CDR3 length: 14 amino acids. Trimming removed 4 bases at V and 2 bases at J, with 11 bases between. Germline V gene data show CDR1 as SGHTS and CDR2 as YDEGEE. CDR3 DNA: TGTGCCAGCAGCGCCGGGGGTAACACAGATACGCAGTATTTT. The encoded protein is CASSAGGNTDTQYF.

This clone was counted only a few times. Other nucleotide sequences in the sample specify the same CDR3. This rearrangement joins TRBV4-2 to TRBJ1-2; D perhaps matches TRBD1 (6 bases). Germline values: CDR1 LGHNA, CDR2 YNFKEQ. This CDR3 is 15 amino acids long. Trimming stripped 3 bases from V and 0 bases from J, with 11 bases between. CDR3 region: CASSQEQGTNYGYTF. CDR3 DNA sequence: TGTGCCAGCAGCCAGGAACAGGGAACTAACTATGGCTACACCTTC.

V is TRBV7-9 and J is TRBJ2-5, with D perhaps TRBD1 (8 bases). CDR3 size: 15 residues. CDR1 and CDR2 from the germline V gene are SEHNR and FQNEAQ (reference sequence). V gave up 5 bases and J gave up 4 bases, with 17 bases separating them. Written as DNA, the CDR3 is TGTGCCAGCAGCCCCACAGGGGGGGGGCTAGAGACCCAGTACTTC. Translation: CASSPTGGGLETQYF.

The chain employs TRBV4-3 and TRBJ1-2, with D unclear. This CDR3 is built from 14 residues. Per the germline V gene, CDR1 is LGHNA and CDR2 is YSLEER. Trimming stripped 0 bases from V and 4 bases from J, with 9 bases between. The CDR3 DNA is TGCGCCAGCAGCCAAGATCTGGCAGGCTATGGCTACACCTTC. The encoded protein is CASSQDLAGYGYTF.

V usage is TRBV24-1 and J usage is TRBJ2-2, with D maybe TRBD1 (6 bases). Per the germline V gene, CDR1 is KGHDR and CDR2 is SFDVKD. The V and J ends lost 6 bases and 7 bases respectively, with 14 bases between them. CDR3 length: 14 residues. CDR3 coding DNA: TGTGCCACCAGTTTCAGGGGCGAAGACGGGGAGCTGTTTTTT. Its protein product is CATSFRGEDGELFF.

This clone was seen once. The chain links TRBV19 to TRBJ1-4, with 8 bases identical to TRBD1. The trim removed 5 bases at V and 8 bases at J, leaving 7 bases unmatched. CDR1 LNHDA and CDR2 SQIVND come from the germline V gene (reference sequence). The CDR3 extends over 14 amino acids. The CDR3 sequence is CASSPQGAVEKLFF. In DNA, the CDR3 is TGTGCCAGTAGTCCCCAGGGGGCGGTGGAAAAACTGTTTTTT.

V and J are TRBV12-3 or TRBV12-4 and TRBJ1-1; tentatively, D is TRBD1 (5 bases). V lost 2 bases to trimming and J lost 11 bases, with 15 bases between them. The CDR3 covers 13 residues. Written as DNA, the CDR3 is TGTGCCAGCAGTTTAATTCTCTGGGGGGGGGCTTTCTTT. This translates into CASSLILWGGAFF.

The chain links TRBV5-1 to TRBJ1-2, with 7 bases identical to TRBD1. The CDR3 runs to 14 residues. Unmatched junction bases numbered 7, after V lost 4 bases and J lost 4 bases. CDR1 is SGHRS, CDR2 YFSETQ, per germline. CDR3 coding DNA: TGCGCCAGCAGCACCCAGGACAGGATCTATGGCTACACCTTC. Translation gives CASSTQDRIYGYTF. The variable domain in full, with the rest retrieved from reference TRBV5-1 and TRBJ1-2, is KAGVTQTPRYLIKTRGQQVTLSCSPISGHRSVSWYQQTPGQGLQFLFEYFSETQRNKGNFPGRFSGRQFSNSRSEMNVSTLELGDSALYLCASSTQDRIYGYTFGSGTRLTVV.

This chain uses TRBV4-1 with TRBJ1-2; 7 bases are a match to TRBD1. From germline, CDR1 is MGHRA and CDR2 YSYEKL. This CDR3 is 14 amino acids long. The ends lost 4 bases at V and 2 bases at J; junction bases unmatched: 4. The CDR3 coding sequence is TGCGCCAGCAGCCTACCGGGACAGAACTATGGCTACACCTTC. Its translation is CASSLPGQNYGYTF.

CDR3 nucleotide sequence: TGTGCCAGCAGTTACTCATTCGCGATGAACACTGAAGCTTTCTTT. As protein: CASSYSFAMNTEAFF. J is TRBJ1-1 and V is TRBV6-5; no definite D call. Germline CDR1 is MNHEY and CDR2 is SVGAGI. V was clipped by 0 bases and J by 0 bases, with 8 bases between them. CDR3 length equals 15 residues.

This chain links TRBV28 with TRBJ2-5; D possibly corresponds to TRBD2 (5 bases). Trimming took 3 bases from V and 5 from J, leaving 13 bases between them. The CDR3 loop spans 14 amino acids. The germline CDR1 and CDR2 sequences are MDHEN and SYDVKM. The CDR3 reads CASSLRAGVETQYF. The CDR3 DNA reads TGTGCCAGCAGTTTGAGGGCAGGCGTGGAGACCCAGTACTTC.

The chain recombines TRBV6-5 with TRBJ2-5, with D tentatively TRBD1 (8 bases). The CDR3 loop spans 14 amino acids. Germline V lookup: CDR1 MNHEY, CDR2 SVGAGI. V lost 6 bases, J lost 4 bases, and 15 bases lay in between. For the CDR3, the DNA is TGTGCCAGCAGACCAACAGGGGGGGGAGAGACCCAGTACTTC. Amino acid sequence: CASRPTGGGETQYF.

The chain couples TRBV5-1 to TRBJ2-2, with TRBD1 matching 7 bases. The V segment lost 4 bases and the J segment 3 bases; nucleotides outside the gene matches: 9. The CDR3 has 16 residues. Germline values: CDR1 SGHRS, CDR2 YFSETQ. CDR3 protein: CASSRDAGGDTGELFF. For the CDR3, the DNA is TGCGCCAGCAGCCGAGATGCAGGGGGTGACACCGGGGAGCTGTTTTTT. Full variable domain (missing parts from reference TRBV5-1 and TRBJ2-2): KAGVTQTPRYLIKTRGQQVTLSCSPISGHRSVSWYQQTPGQGLQFLFEYFSETQRNKGNFPGRFSGRQFSNSRSEMNVSTLELGDSALYLCASSRDAGGDTGELFFGEGSRLTVL.